This TCR beta chain was documented in a study of T cells in Graves' hyperthyroidism and ophthalmopathy. This clonotype was seen a handful of times. CDR3 size: 16 residues. The trim removed 3 bases at V and 0 bases at J, leaving 5 bases unmatched. Per germline, CDR1 MNHNS and CDR2 SASEGT. TCR beta CDR3 region amplification was performed from RNA transcripts. The HTBI set primed first-round TCR CDR3 RT-PCR. TCRdb called the multiplex PCR reads again in MiXCR, with one record for every CDR3 protein. In the table there are around 450,000 distinct CDR3 sequences, 15% to 19% of which are singletons. The chain uses TRBV6-1 and TRBJ1-5; 7 bases are a match to TRBD1. Sequenced: blood. This receptor was obtained from a young woman with Graves' hyperthyroidism. The CDR3 reads CASSDLGTVSNQPQHF. The CDR3 nucleotides read TGTGCCAGCAGTGACCTTGGGACAGTTAGCAATCAGCCCCAGCATTTT.